The rows below give T cell receptor beta chains drawn from one sample of a study of T cells after yellow fever vaccination. A single record per CDR3 protein comes from TCRdb applying MiXCR to the 5' RACE reads. The sample yields 200,000 to 300,000 distinct CDR3 sequences, 10% to 15% seen once. Specimen: CD4+ T cells sorted from PBMCs, collected 45 days after the yellow fever booster vaccination. The receptor set was obtained from a man under 40 who received the YFV17D yellow fever vaccine. The CDR3 runs from the conserved cysteine through the conserved F or W. A D gene is named only where the DNA matches it firmly. Clone size, where shown, is once, few, many, or a class for clones that have expanded.

v_gene: TRBV19
abundance: .
j_gene: TRBJ2-7
d_gene: TRBD2
CDR3aa: CASGLAGKTVKQYF
CDR3nt: TGTGCCAGTGGACTAGCGGGCAAGACTGTTAAGCAGTACTTC

v_gene: TRBV30
abundance: few
j_gene: TRBJ1-1
d_gene: TRBD1
CDR3aa: CAWSQGVSTEAFF
CDR3nt: TGTGCCTGGAGTCAGGGGGTAAGCACTGAAGCTTTCTTT

v_gene: TRBV4-3
abundance: .
j_gene: TRBJ2-6
d_gene: .
CDR3aa: CASSQERFGANVLTF
CDR3nt: TGCGCCAGCAGCCAAGAAAGGTTTGGGGCCAACGTCCTGACTTTC

v_gene: TRBV20-1
abundance: .
j_gene: TRBJ2-7
d_gene: .
CDR3aa: CSAWGEGDYEQYF
CDR3nt: TGCAGTGCCTGGGGGGAAGGGGATTACGAGCAGTACTTC

v_gene: TRBV10-3
abundance: .
j_gene: TRBJ2-1
d_gene: TRBD2
CDR3aa: CAIRLAENNEQFF
CDR3nt: TGTGCCATCAGACTAGCGGAGAACAATGAGCAGTTCTTC

v_gene: TRBV5-1
abundance: few
j_gene: TRBJ2-3
d_gene: TRBD2
CDR3aa: CASSLAAGGGDTQYF
CDR3nt: TGCGCCAGCAGCTTGGCGGCGGGAGGGGGAGATACGCAGTATTTT

v_gene: TRBV28
abundance: few
j_gene: TRBJ2-1
d_gene: .
CDR3aa: CASRPPGRDNEQFF
CDR3nt: TGTGCCAGCAGACCACCGGGACGGGACAATGAGCAGTTCTTC

v_gene: TRBV20-1
abundance: .
j_gene: TRBJ2-1
d_gene: .
CDR3aa: CSAASPLGYDEQFF
CDR3nt: TGCAGTGCTGCCAGTCCCCTGGGTTACGATGAGCAGTTCTTC

v_gene: TRBV20-1
abundance: few
j_gene: TRBJ2-7
d_gene: .
CDR3aa: CSARAPQSSYEQYF
CDR3nt: TGCAGTGCTAGAGCCCCACAGAGCTCCTACGAGCAGTACTTC

v_gene: TRBV11-3
abundance: .
j_gene: TRBJ2-2
d_gene: TRBD1
CDR3aa: CASSRAGQGARELFF
CDR3nt: TGTGCCAGCAGCAGAGCGGGACAGGGAGCCCGGGAGCTGTTTTTT